Listed below are T cell receptor beta chains from one sample, sequenced in a study of vaccination effects on CD4 cells after COVID-19. The antigens these receptors bind are not known. The method was immunoSEQ multiplex PCR; TCRdb's version includes in-frame clones alone and lacks a portion of them. The sample has fewer than 40,000 clones, more than 60% seen once; the top ten hold roughly 20%. The sequenced sample was CD4+ T cells from PBMCs cultured with SARS-CoV-2 spike peptides, obtained before COVID-19 vaccination. The receptors shown here come from a human donor who received a COVID-19 vaccine. Both conserved end residues are part of each CDR3. The D gene is left open where the match is weak. Size values are once, few and many counts, or a class for expanded clones, and some rows have none.

>-|few|TRBV15|TRBJ1-1
CATSAGRTEAFF
TGTGCCACCAGCGCAGGGCGGACTGAAGCTTTCTTT
>-|-|TRBV2|TRBJ2-4
CASTRRAGAENRYF
TGTGCCAGCACTCGTCGGGCGGGGGCGGAAAACCGGTACTTC
>TRBD2|once|TRBV30|TRBJ2-5
CAWSVGRWQSGGPGETQYF
TGTGCCTGGAGTGTAGGACGTTGGCAGAGCGGGGGGCCCGGGGAGACCCAGTACTTC
>TRBD2|-|TRBV3-1/TRBV3-2|TRBJ2-7
CASSPTSGGPYEQYF
TGTGCCAGCAGTCCTACTAGCGGGGGACCCTACGAGCAGTACTTC
>-|-|TRBV7-2|TRBJ2-3
CASSFSGAGTDTQYF
TGTGCCAGCAGCTTTAGTGGGGCTGGCACAGATACGCAGTATTTT
>-|few|TRBV4-1|TRBJ1-1
CASSLLYLRGVDTEAFF
TGCGCCAGCAGCCTTCTTTACCTCCGGGGGGTGGACACTGAAGCTTTCTTT
>-|-|TRBV9|TRBJ2-5
CASSVNEHLETQYF
TGTGCCAGCAGCGTCAATGAACATCTGGAGACCCAGTACTTC
>-|-|TRBV30|TRBJ2-2
CAWNLIGELFF
TGTGCCTGGAACTTGATCGGGGAGCTGTTTTTT
>-|once|TRBV19|TRBJ2-6
CASRGTRIAGSGANVLTF
TGTGCCAGTAGAGGGACGAGGATCGCGGGCTCTGGGGCCAACGTCCTGACTTTC
>-|-|TRBV5-4|TRBJ2-6
CASSPIGGANVLTF
TGTGCCAGCAGCCCCATCGGGGGGGCCAACGTCCTGACTTTC
>-|-|TRBV6-6|TRBJ1-1
CASSHRDRANTEAFF
TGTGCCAGCAGCCACAGGGATAGGGCGAACACTGAAGCTTTCTTT
>-|-|TRBV7-9|TRBJ2-1
CASSLAGVNEQFF
TGTGCCAGCAGCTTAGCAGGCGTCAATGAGCAGTTCTTC
>TRBD1|-|TRBV6-2/TRBV6-3|TRBJ1-2
CASSYRLDRGSNYGYTF
TGTGCCAGCAGTTATCGACTCGACAGGGGATCTAACTATGGCTACACCTTC
>TRBD1|once|TRBV25-1|TRBJ1-2
CASTGQGLYGYTF
TGTGCCAGCACGGGACAGGGGCTCTATGGCTACACCTTC
>-|once|TRBV6-2/TRBV6-3|TRBJ1-6
CASSYPAGDSPLHF
TGTGCCAGCAGTTATCCCGCAGGGGATTCACCCCTCCACTTT
>-|-|TRBV7-9|TRBJ2-5
CASSLVVLAIQETQYF
TGTGCCAGCAGCTTAGTAGTTTTGGCTATCCAAGAGACCCAGTACTTC
>-|-|TRBV5-5|TRBJ2-5
CASSLGGPGETQYF
TGTGCCAGCAGCTTGGGGGGTCCTGGGGAGACCCAGTACTTC
>-|-|TRBV11-2|TRBJ1-3
CASSLARRDTIYF
TGTGCCAGCAGCTTAGCCCGCCGGGACACCATATATTTT
>TRBD1|-|TRBV2|TRBJ2-6
CASSRTGISGANVLTF
TGTGCCAGCAGTCGGACAGGGATCTCTGGGGCCAACGTCCTGACTTTC
>-|-|TRBV6-5|TRBJ1-3
CASPSPVSGNTIYF
TGTGCCAGCCCGTCACCTGTCTCTGGAAACACCATATATTTT
>-|-|TRBV5-6|TRBJ1-1
CASSLQGRPGTEAFF
TGTGCCAGCAGCTTGCAGGGACGCCCGGGGACTGAAGCTTTCTTT
>TRBD2|-|TRBV6-1|TRBJ2-4
CASSEGRGGVQYF
TGTGCCAGCAGTGAGGGGAGGGGTGGGGTTCAGTACTTC
>-|few|TRBV14|TRBJ2-1
CASSQDRSKQFF
TGTGCCAGCAGCCAAGATCGATCGAAGCAGTTCTTC
>-|few|TRBV5-1|TRBJ1-1
CASSSDSPTNTEAFF
TGCGCCAGCAGCTCGGACAGCCCCACTAACACTGAAGCTTTCTTT
>-|-|TRBV27|TRBJ2-7
CASSLDAAAYEQYF
TGTGCCAGCAGTTTAGACGCCGCAGCCTACGAGCAGTACTTC
>-|few|TRBV5-6|TRBJ1-2
CASSFGTFDGYTF
TGTGCCAGCAGCTTCGGGACCTTTGATGGCTACACCTTC
>-|-|TRBV7-2|TRBJ2-2
CASRHQDTGELFF
TGTGCCAGCAGGCACCAGGACACCGGGGAGCTGTTTTTT
>TRBD1|-|TRBV11-3|TRBJ2-3
CASSLDGDREQYF
TGTGCCAGCAGCTTAGATGGGGACAGGGAGCAGTATTTT
>TRBD2|-|TRBV11-2|TRBJ2-2
CASSLFPGGSGTGELFF
TGTGCCAGCAGCTTATTCCCCGGCGGGAGTGGGACCGGGGAGCTGTTTTTT
>-|few|TRBV6-2/TRBV6-3|TRBJ1-2
CASSYRRLYTF
TGTGCCAGCAGTTACCGGCGACTTTACACCTTC
>-|-|TRBV7-6|TRBJ2-6
CASSLVSGTGANVLTF
TGTGCCAGCAGCTTAGTTTCAGGGACTGGGGCCAACGTCCTGACTTTC
>-|-|TRBV5-1|TRBJ1-1
CASSSTANTEAFF
TGCGCCAGCAGCTCGACAGCGAACACTGAAGCTTTCTTT
>TRBD1|-|TRBV30|TRBJ1-2
CAWSRQGGYTF
TGTGCCTGGAGCAGACAGGGCGGCTACACCTTC
>-|many|TRBV28|TRBJ1-5
CASSLGRVPRASNQPQHF
TGTGCCAGCAGTTTAGGGAGGGTCCCGAGGGCGAGCAATCAGCCCCAGCATTTT
>TRBD1|-|TRBV4-2|TRBJ1-3
CASSSQGSDSGNTIYF
TGTGCCAGCAGCTCACAGGGGTCCGACTCTGGAAACACCATATATTTT
>TRBD2|few|TRBV3-1/TRBV3-2|TRBJ2-2
CASSQTGGLTGELFF
TGTGCCAGCAGCCAAACGGGGGGGCTCACCGGGGAGCTGTTTTTT
>-|few|TRBV27|TRBJ2-7
CASSPTAYSYEQYF
TGTGCCAGCAGTCCTACAGCCTACTCCTACGAGCAGTACTTC
>-|-|TRBV12-3/TRBV12-4|TRBJ2-7
CASSPSPNEQYF
TGTGCCAGCAGTCCCAGCCCCAACGAGCAGTACTTC
>-|-|TRBV18|TRBJ2-2
CATCHEGRTGELFF
TGTGCCACCTGCCACGAGGGGCGCACCGGGGAGCTGTTTTTT
>-|-|TRBV6-5|TRBJ1-1
CASSYQAGKNTEAFF
TGTGCCAGCAGTTACCAGGCCGGAAAGAACACTGAAGCTTTCTTT
>-|-|TRBV7-6|TRBJ2-6
CASSSRSSGANVLTF
TGTGCCAGCAGCTCAAGAAGCTCTGGGGCCAACGTCCTGACTTTC
>-|-|TRBV5-5|TRBJ1-2
CASSLGGQDYGYTF
TGTGCCAGCAGCTTGGGAGGGCAGGACTATGGCTACACCTTC
>-|few|TRBV7-9|TRBJ2-2
CASSSHHSNTGELFF
TGTGCCAGCAGCTCCCATCATTCGAACACCGGGGAGCTGTTTTTT
>-|-|TRBV5-1|TRBJ2-3
CASSRTYHYSGERTDTQYF
TGCGCCAGCAGCCGCACATACCACTACTCAGGGGAGAGGACAGATACGCAGTATTTT
>TRBD2|few|TRBV6-6|TRBJ2-7
CASSPPGGVYEQYF
TGTGCCAGCAGTCCCCCGGGGGGGGTCTACGAGCAGTACTTC
>-|-|TRBV5-4|TRBJ2-5
CASSPSLGRTRETQYF
TGTGCCAGCAGCCCTTCGCTAGGACGGACACGGGAGACCCAGTACTTC
>-|-|TRBV9|TRBJ1-2
CASSNTVSRIYGYTF
TGTGCCAGCAGCAACACAGTCTCCCGGATTTATGGCTACACCTTC
>-|few|TRBV19|TRBJ1-6
CASSIRTENSPLHF
TGTGCCAGTAGTATAAGGACGGAAAATTCACCCCTCCACTTT
>-|-|TRBV19|TRBJ2-5
CASSIRGQETQYF
TGTGCCAGTAGTATAAGAGGGCAAGAGACCCAGTACTTC